One and the same sample provided the 17 T cell receptor beta chains below, sequenced in a study of blood T cell repertoires in COVID-19. Data came from immunoSEQ multiplex PCR; TCRdb stores just in-frame clones and leaves some out. The sample lists hundreds of thousands of clones, 89% occurring once. The sequenced material came from PBMCs or T cells enriched from blood (not recorded which). The source of these receptors is a woman in her 40s who had recovered from COVID-19.

V is TRBV15 and J is TRBJ2-3, with D possibly being TRBD2 (5 bases). Germline-derived CDR1 and CDR2 are LNHNV and YYDKDF (reference sequence). V was trimmed by 0 bases and J by 2 bases, leaving 12 bases between them. The CDR3 is 16 amino acids. DNA of the CDR3: TGTGCCACCAGCAGAGATTTGGGGAGCAACACAGATACGCAGTATTTT. This sequence encodes CATSRDLGSNTDTQYF.

The chain is built from TRBV19 and TRBJ1-4; 9 bases map to TRBD1. This CDR3 is built from 15 residues. The ends lost 8 bases at V and 5 bases at J; junction bases unmatched: 9. CDR1 is LNHDA, CDR2 SQIVND, per germline (reference sequence). Here the CDR3 reads CASRLEGTGNEKLFF. DNA for the CDR3: TGTGCCAGTCGTCTAGAAGGGACAGGGAATGAAAAACTGTTTTTT.

This chain links TRBV9 with TRBJ1-1; 11 nucleotides line up with TRBD1. J gave up 0 bases and V 3 bases, and 7 bases lay outside the gene matches. Germline V gives CDR1 SGDLS, CDR2 YYNGEE. The length of the CDR3 is 17 residues. CDR3 DNA sequence: TGTGCCAGCAGCGCAAACGGACAGGGGGCACTGAACACTGAAGCTTTCTTT. It specifies CASSANGQGALNTEAFF.

A few counts support this clone. The chain links TRBV9 to TRBJ2-2; D call uncertain. Germline-derived CDR1 and CDR2 are SGDLS and YYNGEE. This CDR3 region has 13 residues. The V end lost 0 bases, the J end lost 4 bases, and 4 bases lay between the germline ends. The CDR3 DNA is TGTGCCAGCAGCGTAGCTACCACCGGGGAGCTGTTTTTT. Amino acid sequence: CASSVATTGELFF.

This sequence joins TRBV7-8 and TRBJ2-7; 8 positions agree with TRBD2. The germline CDR1 and CDR2 sequences are SGHVS and FQNEAQ. The V and J ends lost 1 base and 4 bases, in that order; junction bases with no gene match: 6. This CDR3 is 15 amino acids long. Here the CDR3 reads CASSLERGGTYEQYF. DNA of the CDR3: TGTGCCAGCAGCTTAGAACGGGGGGGAACATACGAGCAGTACTTC.

The CDR3 here is CASSMRDRGRSVEQYF. As DNA, the CDR3 is TGTGCCAGCAGCATGCGGGACAGGGGGAGATCGGTCGAGCAGTACTTC. This sequence joins TRBV21-1 and TRBJ2-7; the D call in the table, TRBD1, was not verified against the DNA. TRBV21-1 is a known pseudogene. This CDR3 is built from 16 residues.

The rearrangement uses TRBV10-3 and TRBJ1-3; D remains ambiguous. Germline V gene data show CDR1 as ENHRY and CDR2 as SYGVKD. CDR3 length equals 16 residues. V lost 3 bases and J 0 bases, leaving 12 bases between the germline ends. CDR3 region: CAISDPDRGSGNTIYF. The CDR3 region has the DNA TGTGCCATCAGTGACCCGGACCGGGGCTCTGGAAACACCATATATTTT.

The rearrangement links TRBV19 to TRBJ2-3, with 10 nucleotides matching TRBD2. CDR3 length equals 18 residues. Trimming took 5 bases from V and 0 from J; bases not matched to a gene: 11. The germline V gene has CDR1 LNHDA and CDR2 SQIVND (reference sequence). The CDR3 DNA reads as TGTGCCAGTAGTGCTGCAGCGGGAGGGGGGTGGAGCACAGATACGCAGTATTTT. This sequence encodes CASSAAAGGGWSTDTQYF.

The rearrangement links TRBV7-2 to TRBJ1-4; 10 nucleotides agree with TRBD1. The CDR3 has 18 amino acids. Germline values: CDR1 SGHTA, CDR2 FQGNSA. J was trimmed by 3 bases and V by 1 base; bases with no gene match: 8. The DNA for the CDR3 is TGTGCCAGCAGCTTAGAAGGCCCCGGACAGGGGGCTAATGAAAAACTGTTTTTT. Translated: CASSLEGPGQGANEKLFF. Full variable domain (rest looked up from reference TRBV7-2 and TRBJ1-4): GAGVSQSPSNKVTEKGKDVELRCDPISGHTALYWYRQSLGQGLEFLIYFQGNSAPDKSGLPSDRFSAERTGGSVSTLTIQRTQQEDSAVYLCASSLEGPGQGANEKLFFGSGTQLSVL.

This rearrangement joins TRBV4-3 to TRBJ2-2; 8 bases match TRBD2. The CDR3 runs to 18 residues. CDR1 is LGHNA and CDR2 is YSLEER in the germline V gene. V lost 0 bases and J lost 7; bases outside the gene matches: 13. CDR3 loop: CASSQDGLGAGVGGELFF. The CDR3, as DNA: TGCGCCAGCAGCCAAGATGGGTTAGGAGCGGGAGTGGGCGGGGAGCTGTTTTTT.

J is TRBJ1-4 and V is TRBV7-6, with 9 positions matching TRBD1. CDR1 SGHVS and CDR2 FNYEAQ come from the germline V gene. V dropped 5 bases and J dropped 0; count of bases not matched to a gene: 13. The CDR3 contains 19 residues. The CDR3 is CASSRKLGTGFATNEKLFF. The CDR3 DNA follows: TGTGCCAGCAGCCGAAAGCTCGGGACAGGGTTTGCAACTAATGAAAAACTGTTTTTT. The variable domain in full, with the rest retrieved from reference TRBV7-6 and TRBJ1-4, is GAGVSQSPRYKVTKRGQDVALRCDPISGHVSLYWYRQALGQGPEFLTYFNYEAQQDKSGLPNDRFSAERPEGSISTLTIQRTEQRDSAMYRCASSRKLGTGFATNEKLFFGSGTQLSVL.

This sequence joins TRBV11-2 and TRBJ2-3, with 9 bases aligning to TRBD2. The ends lost 5 bases at V and 2 bases at J; junction bases unmatched: 11. Looked up from germline, CDR1 is SGHAT and CDR2 is FQNNGV. CDR3 size: 17 residues. CDR3 region: CASSPWGAGGPTDTQYF. The CDR3 DNA sequence: TGTGCCAGCAGCCCTTGGGGAGCGGGGGGCCCCACAGATACGCAGTATTTT.

The chain links TRBV6-5 to TRBJ1-3, with TRBD1 matching over 7 bases. The CDR3 is made up of 15 amino acids. Germline values: CDR1 MNHEY, CDR2 SVGAGI. Trimming took 2 bases from V and 4 from J; bases not matched to a gene: 5. The CDR3 DNA sequence: TGTGCCAGCAGTTACCTAGGGGGCAGGGGAAACACCATATATTTT. It encodes CASSYLGGRGNTIYF.

This sequence joins TRBV5-4 and TRBJ2-1; the match to TRBD2 covers 13 bases. Germline lookup yields CDR1 SGHNT and CDR2 YYREEE (reference sequence). The CDR3 consists of 15 residues. With 3 bases clipped from V and 5 bases from J, the junction kept 2 bases outside the gene matches. The CDR3 is CASSYGTSGNNEQFF. Here the CDR3 DNA reads TGTGCCAGCAGCTACGGGACTAGCGGGAACAATGAGCAGTTCTTC.

Here the CDR3 reads CASSQGLIMNTEAFF. As DNA, the CDR3 is TGCGCCAGCAGCCAAGGACTGATCATGAACACTGAAGCTTTCTTT. The chain carries TRBV4-3 and TRBJ1-1; D remains unclear. CDR1 is LGHNA, CDR2 YSLEER, per germline. The CDR3 runs to 15 residues. The V end lost 1 base, the J end lost 0 bases, and 9 bases lay between the germline ends.

V and J are TRBV21-1 and TRBJ1-5; the table's D call of TRBD1 was not tested on the DNA. TRBV21-1 is a listed pseudogene. This CDR3 spans 18 amino acids. CDR3 amino acids: CASSKPPRQGKSNQPQHF. As DNA, the CDR3 is TGTGCCAGCAGCAAACCCCCCCGACAGGGCAAAAGCAATCAGCCCCAGCATTTT.

V usage is TRBV9 and J usage is TRBJ1-5; TRBD1 matches at 7 bases. V gave up 4 bases and J gave up 0 bases; unmatched junction bases: 4. The CDR3 extends over 15 amino acids. The V gene's germline CDR1 is SGDLS and CDR2 YYNGEE. CDR3 residues: CASSWTGDSNQPQHF. The CDR3 DNA is TGTGCCAGCAGCTGGACAGGAGATAGCAATCAGCCCCAGCATTTT.